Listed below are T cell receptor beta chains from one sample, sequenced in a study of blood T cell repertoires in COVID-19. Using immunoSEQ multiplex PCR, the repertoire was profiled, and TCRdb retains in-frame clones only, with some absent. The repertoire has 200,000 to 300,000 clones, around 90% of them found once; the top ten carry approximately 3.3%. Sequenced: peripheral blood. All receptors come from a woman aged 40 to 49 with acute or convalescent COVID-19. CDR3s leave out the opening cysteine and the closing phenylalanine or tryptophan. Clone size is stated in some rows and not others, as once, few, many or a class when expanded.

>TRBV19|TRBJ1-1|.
ASRGDRGSTEAF
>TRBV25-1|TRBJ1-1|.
ASSVQSGATNTEAF
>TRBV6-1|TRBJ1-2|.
ASSETDTGTSYT
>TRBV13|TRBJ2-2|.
ASSFPGTRNGELF
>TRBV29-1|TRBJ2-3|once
SARPGTDTQY
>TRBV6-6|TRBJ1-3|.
ASRPRQTGNTIY
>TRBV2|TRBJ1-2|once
ASSEGGPTYGYT
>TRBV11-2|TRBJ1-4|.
ASSFFPNPSEKLF
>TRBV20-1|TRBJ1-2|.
SASPLRSAVYGYT
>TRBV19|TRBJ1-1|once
ASTEGINTEAF
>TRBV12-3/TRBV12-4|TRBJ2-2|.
ASATGLNGELF
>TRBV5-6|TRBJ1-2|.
ASSAGTGGAGGYGYT
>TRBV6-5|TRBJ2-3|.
ASSFTGASGTDTQY
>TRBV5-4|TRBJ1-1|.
ASSFGSGRSIEAF
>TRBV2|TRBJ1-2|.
ASSEIGVNYGYT
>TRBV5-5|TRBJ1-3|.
ASSHPDSGNTIY
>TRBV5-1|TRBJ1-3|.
ASSLTEDRVSGNTIY
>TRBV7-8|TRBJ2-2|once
ASRGTGAGELF
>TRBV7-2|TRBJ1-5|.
ASSEVGYRVGQPQH
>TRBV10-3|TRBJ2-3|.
AISRQGDADTQY
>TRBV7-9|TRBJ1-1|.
ASSPTGNTEAF
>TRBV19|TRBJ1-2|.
ASSPDSHYGYT
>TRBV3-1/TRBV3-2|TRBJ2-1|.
ASSQGSSGGAVNEQF
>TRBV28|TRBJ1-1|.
ASSPGAGPPRNTEAF
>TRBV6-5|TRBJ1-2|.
ASIEDILGYGYT
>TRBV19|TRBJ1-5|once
ASNRFWDSDQPQH
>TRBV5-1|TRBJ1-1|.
ASSLEGARTEAF
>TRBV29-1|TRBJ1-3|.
SAPARLLISGNTIY